Sequencing of this T cell receptor (beta chain) was carried out in a study of patients and donors after allogeneic stem cell transplantation. This clonotype was counted ten times or more. The CDR3 extends over 14 amino acids. The V and J ends lost 1 base and 13 bases respectively, with 14 bases between them. Germline V gene data show CDR1 as SNHLY and CDR2 as FYNNEI. TCRdb independently ran MiXCR on the RT-PCR reads; one entry per CDR3 protein. The top ten hold 11% of the sample, which has hundreds of thousands of distinct CDR3 sequences, 12% to 15% seen once. This clonotype was obtained from a human donor who was either an allogeneic HSCT recipient or a stem cell or donor lymphocyte infusion donor (not recorded which). It is not recorded whose cells these are; they may come from a transplant donor. The V and J genes are TRBV2 and TRBJ1-6; D might be TRBD1 (5 bases). Specimen: blood, either unsorted or a sorted T cell fraction (not recorded which). DNA for the CDR3: TGTGCCAGCAGTGAAGACAGGAAGGGTACCCCCCTCCACTTT. Amino acid sequence: CASSEDRKGTPLHF. Combining the CDR3 with reference TRBV2 and TRBJ1-6 gives the whole variable domain EPEVTQTPSHQVTQMGQEVILRCVPISNHLYFYWYRQILGQKVEFLVSFYNNEISEKSEIFDDQFSVERPDGSNFTLKIRSTKLEDSAMYFCASSEDRKGTPLHFGNGTRLTVT.